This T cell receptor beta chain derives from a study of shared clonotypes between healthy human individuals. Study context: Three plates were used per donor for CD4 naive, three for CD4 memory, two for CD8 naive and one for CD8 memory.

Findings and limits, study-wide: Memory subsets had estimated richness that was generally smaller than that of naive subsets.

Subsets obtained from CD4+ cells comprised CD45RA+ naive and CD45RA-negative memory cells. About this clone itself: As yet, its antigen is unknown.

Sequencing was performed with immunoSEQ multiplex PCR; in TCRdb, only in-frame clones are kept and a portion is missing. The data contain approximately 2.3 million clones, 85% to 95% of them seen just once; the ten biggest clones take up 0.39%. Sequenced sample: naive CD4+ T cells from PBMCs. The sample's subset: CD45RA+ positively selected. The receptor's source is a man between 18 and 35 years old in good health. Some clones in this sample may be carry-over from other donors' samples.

The CDR3 DNA follows: TGTGCCAGCAGCGCTCGGGGGACCCAGTACTTC. Protein sequence: CASSARGTQYF. The chain is built from TRBV9 and TRBJ2-5, with D tentatively TRBD2 (5 bases). Germline CDR1 is SGDLS and CDR2 is YYNGEE. The CDR3 sequence is 11 residues long. Trimming stripped 3 bases from V and 7 bases from J, with 7 bases between.